The 20 T cell receptor beta chains listed next were all sequenced from one sample in a study of cytomegalovirus exposure and HLA in healthy donors. The PCR ran on 60 Vbeta and 13 Jbeta primers. TCRdb's copy holds only in-frame clones and misses some; the assay was immunoSEQ multiplex PCR. The sample contains fewer than 200,000 clones, roughly 90% of which appear only once. The sample consisted of PBMCs. The receptors were sampled from a girl under three years old in good health and CMV-seronegative.

The genes are TRBV19 and TRBJ2-7, with D maybe TRBD2 (6 bases). Germline CDR1 is LNHDA and CDR2 is SQIVND (reference sequence). Deletions cut 5 bases from V and 3 bases from J, with 29 bases between. The CDR3 covers 19 residues. The CDR3 DNA sequence: TGTGCCAGTAGTTCCCAACCCTATTTTAGCGGAGTTCCCCTCTACGAGCAGTACTTC. This gives the protein CASSSQPYFSGVPLYEQYF.

The chain links TRBV19 to TRBJ2-6; 8 bases are shared with TRBD2. Trimming took 5 bases from V and 0 from J; bases not matched to a gene: 6. The CDR3 is 17 residues long. Germline values: CDR1 LNHDA, CDR2 SQIVND (reference sequence). CDR3 in amino acids: CASSLAGGYSGANVLTF. CDR3 in DNA: TGTGCCAGTAGTTTGGCGGGAGGATACTCTGGGGCCAACGTCCTGACTTTC.

The chain has TRBV4-3 and TRBJ2-2; TRBD2 might be the D (6 bases). This CDR3 comprises 19 residues. V dropped 1 base and J dropped 6 bases, with 24 bases sitting between them. Per germline, CDR1 LGHNA and CDR2 YSLEER. The CDR3 DNA is TGCGCCAGCAGCCAAGTTTACCGCGCCGGGACTGGTGGGTCCGGGGAGCTGTTTTTT. Residues: CASSQVYRAGTGGSGELFF.

V usage is TRBV5-4 and J usage is TRBJ2-5; 12 nucleotides align to TRBD2. The CDR3 contains 16 residues. The germline V gene encodes CDR1 SGHNT and CDR2 YYREEE (reference sequence). V shed 0 bases and J 5 bases; nucleotides not matched to a gene: 5. CDR3 bases: TGTGCCAGCAGCTTGGACCTAGCGGGAGGGCGTGAGACCCAGTACTTC. The encoded protein is CASSLDLAGGRETQYF. Full variable domain (rest looked up from reference TRBV5-4 and TRBJ2-5): ETGVTQSPTHLIKTRGQQVTLRCSSQSGHNTVSWYQQALGQGPQFIFQYYREEENGRGNFPPRFSGLQFPNYSSELNVNALELDDSALYLCASSLDLAGGRETQYFGPGTRLLVL.

The chain links TRBV2 to TRBJ2-3; 8 nucleotides line up with TRBD2. Per germline, CDR1 SNHLY and CDR2 FYNNEI. The CDR3 is 15 amino acids. Trimming at V came to 4 bases and at J to 1 base, leaving 4 bases not matched to a gene. CDR3 nucleotides: TGTGCCAGCAGTGGGTCGACTAGCGGCACAGATACGCAGTATTTT. It codes for CASSGSTSGTDTQYF.

This clone has a handful of counts. This CDR3 is CASSSRDRVFQPQHF. The CDR3 DNA sequence: TGTGCCAGCTCTAGCCGGGACAGGGTGTTTCAGCCCCAGCATTTT. The genes are TRBV2 and TRBJ1-5, with TRBD1 identical over 9 bases. Looked up from germline, CDR1 is SNHLY and CDR2 is FYNNEI. Trimming took 8 bases from V and 6 from J; bases not matched to a gene: 11. The length of the CDR3 is 15 residues.

This clone showed up just once. V gene TRBV9 combines with J gene TRBJ2-7; possible D gene TRBD2, 6 bases. This CDR3 is built from 15 residues. Germline CDR1 is SGDLS and CDR2 is YYNGEE. The V and J ends lost 0 bases and 2 bases respectively, with 12 bases between them. The CDR3 loop reads CASSVAASVTYEQYF. Here the CDR3 DNA reads TGTGCCAGCAGCGTAGCGGCTAGCGTTACCTACGAGCAGTACTTC.

Of note for this clone: At the DNA level, this CDR3 is encoded by other sequences in the same sample as well. This chain uses TRBV20-1 with TRBJ2-5; no clear D. V lost 6 bases and J 3 bases, leaving 5 bases between the germline ends. The germline V gene has CDR1 DFQATT and CDR2 SNEGSKA (reference sequence). This CDR3 comprises 10 residues. As DNA, the CDR3 is TGCAGTGCCAGTGAAGAGACCCAGTACTTC. Its protein is CSASEETQYF.

CDR3 loop: CASSLEGLENNEQFF. CDR3 in DNA: TGTGCCAGCAGCTTAGAGGGACTAGAGAACAATGAGCAGTTCTTC. The chain carries TRBV11-3 and TRBJ2-1; TRBD2 matches at 8 bases. In germline, CDR1 is SGHNT, CDR2 YENEEA. The length of the CDR3 is 15 residues. V gave up 0 bases and J gave up 5 bases; unmatched junction bases: 3.

The chain links TRBV19 to TRBJ2-1, with 7 bases fitting TRBD2. V lost 4 bases to trimming and J lost 9 bases; unmatched junction nucleotides: 12. Germline V CDR1 and CDR2: LNHDA, SQIVND (reference sequence). CDR3 size: 15 residues. The CDR3 nucleotides read TGTGCCAGTAGTACTGCCCGGGAGGCGCGGCGTGAGCAGTTCTTC. Translating it yields CASSTAREARREQFF.

This chain uses TRBV2 with TRBJ2-7; tentative D call: TRBD2 (6 bases). CDR1 is SNHLY, CDR2 FYNNEI, per germline. Trimming pared 7 bases from V and 4 bases from J, leaving 14 bases between. This CDR3 has 13 amino acids. CDR3 loop: CASNTGLLYEQYF. DNA of the CDR3: TGTGCCAGCAATACGGGACTTCTGTACGAGCAGTACTTC.

The chain carries TRBV5-1 and TRBJ2-7, with 8 bases identical to TRBD2. The CDR3 sequence is 14 residues long. Germline V CDR1 and CDR2: SGHRS, YFSETQ. J lost 3 bases, V lost 0 bases, and 2 bases had no gene match. CDR3 residues: CASSLGSGSYEQYF. The CDR3 DNA follows: TGCGCCAGCAGCTTGGGGAGCGGGAGCTACGAGCAGTACTTC. Drawing the rest from reference TRBV5-1 and TRBJ2-7, the complete variable domain is KAGVTQTPRYLIKTRGQQVTLSCSPISGHRSVSWYQQTPGQGLQFLFEYFSETQRNKGNFPGRFSGRQFSNSRSEMNVSTLELGDSALYLCASSLGSGSYEQYFGPGTRLTVT.

The chain combines TRBV4-2 with TRBJ2-7, with D perhaps matching TRBD1 (6 bases). The CDR3 length is 23 residues. V lost 4 bases and J 3 bases, leaving 40 bases between the germline ends. The germline CDR1 and CDR2 sequences are LGHNA and YNFKEQ. The CDR3: CASSLRPNLQGTAFIPLIYEQYF. Here the CDR3 DNA reads TGTGCCAGCAGCCTCAGACCGAACTTACAGGGCACAGCTTTTATCCCCCTGATCTACGAGCAGTACTTC.

This rearrangement joins TRBV6-5 to TRBJ1-5; 7 bases map to TRBD1. The trim removed 6 bases at V and 0 bases at J, leaving 5 bases unmatched. The germline V gene has CDR1 MNHEY and CDR2 SVGAGI. CDR3 length: 15 residues. The CDR3 nucleotides are TGTGCCAGCAGCTCGGGACAGTATAGCAATCAGCCCCAGCATTTT. It codes for CASSSGQYSNQPQHF.

CDR3 DNA: TGTGCCAGCAGCCCGATGGGAGTCGGGGACGAGCAGTACTTC. Protein product: CASSPMGVGDEQYF. The chain combines TRBV7-9 with TRBJ2-7; tentatively, D is TRBD2 (5 bases). Germline V gene lookup returns CDR1 SEHNR and CDR2 FQNEAQ (reference sequence). The length of the CDR3 is 14 residues. Between the trimmed V and J ends, which lost 5 bases and 5 bases, there was a span of 16 bases.

The chain combines TRBV4-1 with TRBJ2-7; the match to TRBD2 covers 8 bases. V trimming: 1 base; J trimming: 5 bases; junction bases outside the gene matches: 10. The CDR3 sequence is 16 residues long. Germline values: CDR1 MGHRA, CDR2 YSYEKL. CDR3 residues: CASSQVSGTGGHEQYF. Written as DNA, the CDR3 is TGCGCCAGCAGCCAAGTTAGCGGGACCGGGGGACACGAGCAGTACTTC.

The rearrangement uses TRBV6-1 and TRBJ2-3; D is perhaps TRBD2 (7 bases). The CDR3 is 16 residues long. Trimming pared 3 bases from V and 6 bases from J, leaving 19 bases between. Per the germline V gene, CDR1 is MNHNS and CDR2 is SASEGT. In DNA, the CDR3 is TGTGCCAGCAGTGAGCCCGGCGGGGGCCGGTGGGATACGCAGTATTTT. This translates into CASSEPGGGRWDTQYF.

V and J are TRBV7-6 and TRBJ2-4; TRBD2 matches 13 bases. CDR1 and CDR2 from the germline V gene are SGHVS and FNYEAQ. The CDR3 spans 22 residues. J lost 1 base, V lost 2 bases, and 17 bases had no gene match. The CDR3 nucleotides are TGTGCCAGCAGCTTAAAGGGTTGGCCACTAGCGGGAGGGGAAGGGGCCAAAAACATTCAGTACTTC. This codes for CASSLKGWPLAGGEGAKNIQYF.

CDR3 sequence reads: CASSLGLSVYNEQFF. CDR3 DNA: TGTGCCAGCAGCTTGGGACTCAGCGTGTACAATGAGCAGTTCTTC. This chain connects TRBV7-6 to TRBJ2-1; possible D gene TRBD2, 6 bases. Deletions cut 3 bases from V and 4 bases from J, with 13 bases between. The CDR3 extends over 15 amino acids. In germline, CDR1 is SGHVS, CDR2 FNYEAQ.

This chain joins TRBV30 and TRBJ2-3; the match to TRBD2 covers 10 bases. CDR1 is GTSNPN and CDR2 is SVGIG in the germline V gene (reference sequence). The junction had 13 bases not matched to a gene; V was cut back by 1 base and J by 0 bases. The CDR3 sequence is 19 residues long. The CDR3 loop is CAWSGGDLAGVRSTDTQYF. The CDR3 DNA sequence: TGTGCCTGGAGTGGGGGGGATCTAGCGGGAGTTAGGAGCACAGATACGCAGTATTTT.